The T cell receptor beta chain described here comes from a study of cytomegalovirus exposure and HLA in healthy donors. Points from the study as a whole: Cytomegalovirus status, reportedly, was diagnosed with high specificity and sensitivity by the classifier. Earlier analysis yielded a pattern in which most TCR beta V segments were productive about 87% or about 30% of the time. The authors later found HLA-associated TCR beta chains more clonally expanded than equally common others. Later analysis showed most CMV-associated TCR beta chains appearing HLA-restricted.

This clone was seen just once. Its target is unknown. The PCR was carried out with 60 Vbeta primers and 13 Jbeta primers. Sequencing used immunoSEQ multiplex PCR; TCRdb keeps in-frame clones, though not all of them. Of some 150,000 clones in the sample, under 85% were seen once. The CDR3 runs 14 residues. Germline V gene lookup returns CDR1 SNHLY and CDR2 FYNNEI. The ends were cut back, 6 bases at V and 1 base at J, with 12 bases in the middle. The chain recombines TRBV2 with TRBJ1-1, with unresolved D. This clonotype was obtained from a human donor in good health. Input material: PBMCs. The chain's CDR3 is CASSVERENTEAFF. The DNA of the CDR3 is TGTGCCAGCAGCGTTGAGCGAGAGAACACTGAAGCTTTCTTT.